This TCR beta chain was sequenced in a study of blood T cell repertoires in COVID-19. Trimming took off 1 base at V and 6 bases at J, with 12 bases between the two ends. Germline V gives CDR1 SGHTA, CDR2 FQGTGA. CDR3 length: 14 amino acids. Sequenced by immunoSEQ multiplex PCR; TCRdb stores in-frame clones only, minus some. The table records approximately 300,000 clones, 70% to 90% of them present only once. The chain joins TRBV7-3 to TRBJ1-2; tentatively, D is TRBD1 (5 bases). The TCR originated in a man between 18 and 35 years old who had recovered from COVID-19. Source material: peripheral blood. The chain's CDR3 is CASSLNQGGDGYTF. The CDR3 nucleotides read TGTGCCAGCAGCTTAAACCAGGGCGGAGATGGCTACACCTTC.